This TCR beta chain was documented in a study of blood T cells in healthy people across ages (dated by TCRdb to between 2015 and 2017). For the wider study: In model experiments, roughly one uniquely barcoded TCR beta cDNA molecule per two T cells was captured by template switching. To track age-related changes in TCR beta repertoire diversity, the study relied on deep sequencing normalized with unique cDNA molecular identifiers. Using the same blood draw, the study looked at two additional independent replicas of 1 million unique cDNA reads for two donors, one aged 18 to 30 and the other aged 80 or older. To avoid experimental bias, donors of different ages were distributed randomly across sequencing lanes. Four age groups were formed from the donors: young (average 16 years), middle-aged (around 41), aged (roughly 59) and long-lived (roughly 81). Results the study describes overall, beyond this receptor: Observed TCR beta diversity correlated strongly with the percentage of naive T cells measured by flow cytometry. The long-lived group showed more naive CD4+ T cells, fewer expanded clones and increased TCR diversity than the aged group, suggesting age selection. Estimates of total diversity from one million sequenced T cells were regarded as lower bounds and underestimates. Because donor CMV infection status was unknown, age-related changes in expanded clonotypes were potentially confounded. Bulk unsorted PBMC profiling prevented conclusive comparison of naive and antigen-experienced compartments. Observed TCR beta diversity per million T cells fell roughly linearly with age, and a significant reduction was already apparent by age roughly 40.

The method behind the library was 5' RACE. The data were produced on an Illumina HiSeq 2500. A second PCR of roughly 6 to 12 cycles was performed with a sample-barcoded 5' primer and a J-beta primer mix. Each TCR beta cDNA molecule received a unique molecular identifier from a template-switch 5' adaptor carrying 12 random nucleotides. At least 2.5 million CDR3-containing paired-end reads were obtained from each sample. First-strand cDNA synthesis was performed from all RNA using the Mint cDNA synthesis kit, with priming by a TRBC-specific oligonucleotide. Following uracil-DNA glycosylase treatment, all cDNA underwent a first 18-cycle PCR with the universal primers M1SS and BC2_uni_R. In the authors' own workflow: For normalization, 1 million high-quality reads were randomly selected from each sample, with every read carrying a distinct molecular identifier. Instead of being binned into consensus sequences, reads that shared molecular identifiers were thrown out. MiTCR, run with a Q25 quality threshold and the strictest error-elimination algorithm, handled CDR3 identification, clonotype clustering and error correction. A nonparametric unseen species model with Euler transformation was used to estimate a lower bound on total TCR beta diversity. TCRdb redid the processing of the public reads, applying fastp at Q25 and MiXCR, and retained in-frame beta chains. Rows matching on CDR3 protein sequence are summarized as one entry with the most common DNA and genes. Clone size and V and J calls follow TCRdb, not the original study. Counted in this sample were roughly 1.6 million distinct CDR3 sequences; 30% to 40% of them appeared once. Approximately 11% of the sample lies in the top ten.

A word on this clonotype: Its binding antigen is unknown. No qualities accompany the bases; no much larger clone lies one base away.

The approximately 39 donors, aged roughly 6 to 100 years, were systemically healthy Caucasian individuals from Russia. Approximately 9 milliliters of peripheral blood were collected from each donor into EDTA-treated Vacutainer tubes. Ficoll-Paque density-gradient centrifugation was used to isolate PBMCs, with at least 6 million obtained per sample. Trizol reagent was used to extract total RNA from PBMCs, with at least 6 micrograms per sample. For every donor, flow cytometry on a PBMC aliquot measured the percentage of naive CD45RAhigh/CD27high T cells. V sheds 3 bases and J sheds 1 base, leaving 13 bases between their ends. Including cysteine and phenylalanine, the CDR3 has 16 amino acids. Only the CDR3 DNA stays, 48 bases, in frame from base 1. According to the germline V gene (reference sequence), CDR1 reads LGHDT and CDR2 reads YNNKEL.

Source material: blood. The TCR originated in a woman aged 25 to 39 in good health. The chain couples TRBV3-1 to TRBJ2-1; the D call could be TRBD1 or TRBD2, with each sharing 5 bases. The CDR3 amino acid sequence is: CASSQTYGGSYNEQFF. The nucleotide sequence reads as follows: TGTGCCAGCAGCCAGACCTATGGGGGATCCTACAATGAGCAGTTCTTC.